This is a list of T cell receptor beta chains from one sample in a study of cytomegalovirus exposure and HLA in healthy donors. TCRdb's copy holds only in-frame clones and misses some; the assay was immunoSEQ multiplex PCR. Of approximately 190,000 clones listed, around 86% are singletons. The sample consisted of PBMCs. The receptors come from a young woman in good health and CMV-seronegative. Both conserved end residues are part of each CDR3. A D gene is named only where the DNA matches it firmly. A clone size is listed for some rows: how often the clone was seen (once, few, many), or a class if it is expanded.

V	J	size	D	CDR3	DNA
TRBV5-1	TRBJ2-7	.	TRBD2	CASSGGGREQYF	TGCGCCAGCAGCGGGGGGGGTCGGGAGCAGTACTTC
TRBV11-3	TRBJ2-1	once	.	CASSLGPNSNEQFF	TGTGCCAGCAGCTTAGGCCCTAACTCTAATGAGCAGTTCTTC
TRBV9	TRBJ2-7	.	.	CASSPTGTAYEQYF	TGTGCCAGCAGCCCAACAGGTACCGCCTACGAGCAGTACTTC
TRBV10-3	TRBJ2-1	.	TRBD2	CAISGIMTSGVQEQFF	TGTGCCATCAGCGGGATTATGACTAGCGGGGTACAGGAGCAGTTCTTC
TRBV19	TRBJ1-4	.	.	CASSAGNEKLFF	TGTGCCAGTAGTGCCGGGAATGAAAAACTGTTTTTT
TRBV2	TRBJ1-1	.	.	CASSEEAWAGEAFF	TGTGCCAGCAGTGAGGAGGCCTGGGCGGGTGAAGCTTTCTTT
TRBV28	TRBJ1-4	.	.	CASSLASRGGLFF	TGTGCCAGCAGTTTGGCCTCCAGGGGTGGACTGTTTTTT
TRBV29-1	TRBJ1-2	.	.	CSVELAEQYYGYTF	TGCAGCGTTGAGCTAGCGGAACAGTACTATGGCTACACCTTC
TRBV30	TRBJ1-2	.	TRBD1	CVSDRVDYGYTF	TGCGTCTCGGACAGGGTGGACTATGGCTACACCTTC
TRBV27	TRBJ2-7	few	TRBD2	CASSLTGLAGRPYEQYF	TGTGCCAGCAGTTTAACGGGACTAGCGGGGCGTCCCTACGAGCAGTACTTC
TRBV7-9	TRBJ1-4	.	.	CASSLGRGKLFF	TGTGCCAGCAGCTTAGGACGAGGAAAACTGTTTTTT
TRBV11-2	TRBJ1-5	.	TRBD1	CASSRTGENQPQHF	TGTGCCAGCAGTCGTACAGGGGAAAATCAGCCCCAGCATTTT
TRBV2	TRBJ1-5	.	TRBD1	CASSTQGGNQPQHF	TGTGCCAGCAGTACCCAGGGGGGCAATCAGCCCCAGCATTTT
TRBV18	TRBJ1-2	.	TRBD1	CASSPLGGDYGYTF	TGTGCCAGCTCACCACTAGGGGGCGACTATGGCTACACCTTC
TRBV7-2	TRBJ2-1	.	TRBD2	CASSSLGGSAYNEQFF	TGTGCCAGCAGCTCCCTTGGCGGGAGCGCCTACAATGAGCAGTTCTTC
TRBV27	TRBJ2-3	few	TRBD2	CASAVVGGASTDTQYF	TGTGCCAGCGCGGTCGTCGGGGGGGCTAGCACAGATACGCAGTATTTT
TRBV6-1	TRBJ1-4	.	TRBD1	CASSVTGGREKLFF	TGTGCCAGCAGTGTCACAGGGGGCCGTGAAAAACTGTTTTTT